Below are 29 T cell receptor beta chains sequenced from a single sample in a study of breast tumors, draining lymph nodes, adjacent tissues. TCRdb processed the multiplex PCR reads anew with MiXCR; each CDR3 protein has one entry. The sample lists 15,000 or so distinct CDR3 sequences; less than 70% were seen once. Sequences were obtained from tumor-adjacent breast tissue. These receptor sequences come from a female donor with breast cancer. Some clones in this sample may be carry-over from other donors' samples.

This clonotype was detected many times. J is TRBJ2-3 and V is TRBV4-2; D possibly corresponds to TRBD1 (5 bases). The CDR3 extends over 15 amino acids. The V end lost 3 bases, the J end lost 0 bases, and 10 bases lay between the germline ends. Germline V gives CDR1 LGHNA, CDR2 YNFKEQ. The DNA for the CDR3 is TGTGCCAGCAGCCAGCCTGACAGTAGCACAGATACGCAGTATTTT. It codes for CASSQPDSSTDTQYF.

Comment on this clonotype: Just one base apart from a much larger clone, this may be a read error. This chain connects TRBV7-9 to TRBJ1-1; TRBD1 might be the D (6 bases). This CDR3 contains 16 residues. Germline CDR1 and CDR2: SEHNR and FQNEAQ (reference sequence). In DNA form, the CDR3 reads TGTGCCAGCAGCTTACTGGGGGGCACCATGAACACTGAACCTTTCTTT. Protein sequence: CASSLLGGTMNTEPFF.

This clonotype has a count of ten or more. The chain employs TRBV28 and TRBJ2-3; no reliable D call. CDR1 is MDHEN and CDR2 is SYDVKM in the germline V gene. The CDR3 runs 12 residues. Trimming removed 7 bases at V and 4 bases at J, with 9 bases between. The CDR3 loop reads CASMSVADTQYF. The DNA of the CDR3 is TGTGCCAGCATGTCCGTAGCAGATACGCAGTATTTT.

This clonotype appeared many times. This chain connects TRBV11-3 to TRBJ2-5; possible D gene TRBD1, 5 bases. Germline assignment: CDR1 SGHNT and CDR2 YENEEA. The V end was cut by 5 bases, the J end by 5 bases, with 21 bases between. CDR3 length: 16 amino acids. The chain's CDR3 is CASSRRGRVGAETQYF. The CDR3 coding sequence is TGTGCCAGCAGCCGACGAGGCAGGGTTGGGGCCGAGACCCAGTACTTC. The whole variable domain, filled in from reference TRBV11-3 and TRBJ2-5, reads EAGVVQSPRYKIIEKKQPVAFWCNPISGHNTLYWYLQNLGQGPELLIRYENEEAVDDSQLPKDRFSAERLKGVDSTLKIQPAELGDSAVYLCASSRRGRVGAETQYFGPGTRLLVL.

The rearrangement links TRBV9 to TRBJ2-2; D gene unclear. V gave up 3 bases and J gave up 6 bases, with 9 bases separating them. Germline values: CDR1 SGDLS, CDR2 YYNGEE. The CDR3 contains 13 residues. The CDR3 coding sequence is TGTGCCAGCAGCGAAGGAAGAGCCGGGGAGCTGTTTTTT. It specifies CASSEGRAGELFF.

This chain joins TRBV19 and TRBJ2-3, with TRBD1 as a possible D gene (5 bases). This CDR3 spans 14 amino acids. Germline CDR1 reads LNHDA; CDR2 reads SQIVND (reference sequence). With 4 bases removed from V and 6 bases from J, the gap between germline ends came to 14 bases. CDR3 region: CASSRVGRRDTQYF. CDR3 DNA: TGTGCCAGTAGTAGGGTGGGGCGCAGGGATACGCAGTATTTT.

The CDR3 nucleotides are TGCAGTGCTGGACAGTTAGAGGGTTGGCCGAGGGGCCGCTATGGCTACACCTTC. Protein: CSAGQLEGWPRGRYGYTF. The J gene is TRBJ1-2, the V gene TRBV20-1; D is possibly TRBD1 (6 bases). CDR3 length: 18 amino acids. Germline CDR1 reads DFQATT; CDR2 reads SNEGSKA (reference sequence). V lost 5 bases to trimming and J lost 4 bases, with 29 bases between them.

This clonotype was counted at least ten times. The chain has TRBV6-1 and TRBJ2-1; either TRBD1 or TRBD2 may fit D (5 bases each). The CDR3 extends over 13 amino acids. Germline V gene data show CDR1 as MNHNS and CDR2 as SASEGT. Trimming cost V 8 bases and J 1 base, with 9 bases left between them. The CDR3 coding sequence is TGTGCCAGCCGGGACGCATCCTACAATGAGCAGTTCTTC. This gives the protein CASRDASYNEQFF.

V gene TRBV12-3 or TRBV12-4 combines with J gene TRBJ2-3; possible D gene TRBD1, 6 bases. The CDR3 has 14 amino acids. The ends were cut back, 5 bases at V and 2 bases at J, with 11 bases in the middle. CDR3 nucleotide sequence: TGTGCCAGCAGTCACCGGGACATCACAGATACGCAGTATTTT. The encoded protein is CASSHRDITDTQYF.

The V call is TRBV4-2, the J call TRBJ2-4; D is unresolved. CDR1 and CDR2 from the germline V gene are LGHNA and YNFKEQ. V gave up 4 bases and J gave up 6 bases, with 10 bases separating them. This CDR3 spans 13 amino acids. The CDR3 coding sequence is TGTGCCAGCAGCCGAGGTAACCTAAACATTCAGTACTTC. Protein sequence: CASSRGNLNIQYF.

The chain links TRBV5-6 to TRBJ2-7, with 8 bases identical to TRBD2. After removal of 5 bases from V and 5 bases from J, the junction contained 6 bases not matched to a gene. CDR3 size: 13 residues. The germline V gene has CDR1 SGHDT and CDR2 YYEEEE. CDR3 region: CASRFWRGDEQYF. In DNA form, the CDR3 reads TGTGCCAGCAGGTTCTGGCGGGGGGACGAGCAGTACTTC.

The sample holds one count of this clonotype. The chain links TRBV10-3 to TRBJ2-3, with D perhaps matching TRBD1 (5 bases). Germline CDR1 is ENHRY and CDR2 is SYGVKD. The CDR3 is 17 residues long. Trimming took 0 bases from V and 1 from J, leaving 14 bases between them. The CDR3 region has the DNA TGTGCCATCAGTGAGTCGATGACAGTCATCGGCACAGATACGCAGTATTTT. Its protein product is CAISESMTVIGTDTQYF.

A note on this clonotype: Germline and junction disagree at one end, which may indicate a read error. The J gene is TRBJ2-2, the V gene TRBV7-9, with 9 bases matching TRBD1. Per the germline V gene, CDR1 is SEHNR and CDR2 is FQNEAQ (reference sequence). The CDR3 is 24 residues long. This chain's CDR3 is CASSLFSGTGLFFHWSKNTGELFF. In nucleotides, the CDR3 is TGTGCCAGCAGCTTATTTTCCGGGACAGGGTTATTCTTTCATTGGTCAAAAAACACCGGAGAGCTGTTTTTT.

This clonotype counts as medium-sized. This chain uses TRBV3-1 with TRBJ2-1; a weak D match, TRBD1 (5 bases). Per germline, CDR1 LGHDT and CDR2 YNNKEL (reference sequence). The CDR3 sequence is 14 residues long. V gave up 4 bases and J gave up 4 bases, with 11 bases separating them. Written as DNA, the CDR3 is TGTGCCAGCAGCCCCGACAGTGGATACAATGAGCAGTTCTTC. Amino acid sequence: CASSPDSGYNEQFF.

This clonotype rates as medium-sized. The rearrangement uses TRBV11-2 and TRBJ1-2; maybe TRBD1 (5 bases). CDR1 and CDR2 (germline): SGHAT, FQNNGV. V was clipped by 3 bases and J by 1 base, with 9 bases between them. This CDR3 has 14 amino acids. CDR3 sequence: CASSFQGNNYGYTF. CDR3 DNA: TGTGCCAGCAGCTTCCAGGGAAATAACTATGGCTACACCTTC.

The chain couples TRBV2 to TRBJ1-6; tentative D call: TRBD1 (5 bases). Trimming removed 5 bases from V and 9 bases from J, with 14 bases in between. The germline CDR1 and CDR2 sequences are SNHLY and FYNNEI. This CDR3 has 14 residues. The CDR3 is CASSLNGGISPLHF. In nucleotides, the CDR3 is TGTGCCAGCAGTTTAAATGGGGGGATTTCACCCCTCCACTTT.

Many counts were recorded for this clonotype. The chain combines TRBV27 with TRBJ2-1; TRBD2 aligns across 10 bases. V dropped 5 bases and J dropped 6; count of bases not matched to a gene: 10. The V gene's germline CDR1 is MNHEY and CDR2 SMNVEV (reference sequence). The CDR3 sequence is 16 residues long. CDR3 in DNA: TGTGCCAGCAGTCTCTCGCCTAGCGGGAGCGGCAATGAGCAGTTCTTC. It codes for CASSLSPSGSGNEQFF.

This clonotype was recorded many times. The chain combines TRBV18 with TRBJ2-5; 8 bases agree with TRBD2. The CDR3 is 16 amino acids. With 3 bases clipped from V and 4 bases from J, the junction kept 10 bases outside the gene matches. Germline V gene sequence: CDR1 KGHSH, CDR2 LQKENI. DNA for the CDR3: TGTGCCAGCTCACCGGATATTCTCGGACTAGCAGAGACCCAGTACTTC. Translation gives CASSPDILGLAETQYF.

This clonotype was recorded at least ten times. Here the CDR3 reads CASSRGRGAGLETQYF. CDR3 DNA: TGTGCCAGCAGCCGGGGGCGGGGGGCCGGGTTGGAGACCCAGTACTTC. V usage is TRBV12-3 or TRBV12-4 and J usage is TRBJ2-5, with 8 bases matching TRBD2. V lost 6 bases to trimming and J lost 5 bases; unmatched junction nucleotides: 14. The length of the CDR3 is 16 residues.

By sample share, this clonotype is medium-sized. J is TRBJ1-5 and V is TRBV10-2; maybe TRBD1 (6 bases). The CDR3 runs 15 residues. Trimming shortened V by 4 bases and J by 5 bases, and 15 bases separated the two germline ends. Germline V gives CDR1 WSHSY, CDR2 SAAADI. The CDR3 DNA sequence: TGCGCCAGCAGTGCGCGTCAGGGGTTCGATCAGCCCCAGCATTTT. Its protein is CASSARQGFDQPQHF.

This sequence joins TRBV6-6 and TRBJ2-3; D unresolved. The germline V and J ends were trimmed by 0 bases and 0 bases, with 7 bases remaining between them. Germline loops: CDR1 MNHNY, CDR2 SVGAGI (reference sequence). There are 15 residues in the CDR3. CDR3 coding DNA: TGTGCCAGCAGTTACTCGTTAGGTAGCACAGATACGCAGTATTTT. Amino acid sequence: CASSYSLGSTDTQYF.

The table lists this clonotype with a few counts. The gene calls are TRBV25-1 and TRBJ1-6; tentatively, D is TRBD1 (6 bases). V was clipped by 2 bases and J by 4 bases, with 9 bases between them. This CDR3 is built from 15 residues. Germline V gives CDR1 MGHDK, CDR2 SYGVNS. This CDR3 reads CASSEPDSYNSPLHF. As DNA, the CDR3 is TGTGCCAGCAGTGAACCGGACAGTTATAATTCACCCCTCCACTTT. Based on the CDR3 plus reference TRBV25-1 and TRBJ1-6, the full variable domain is EADIYQTPRYLVIGTGKKITLECSQTMGHDKMYWYQQDPGMELHLIHYSYGVNSTEKGDLSSESTVSRIRTEHFPLTLESARPSHTSQYLCASSEPDSYNSPLHFGNGTRLTVT.

The chain couples TRBV15 to TRBJ1-2; D is uncertain. Germline lookup yields CDR1 LNHNV and CDR2 YYDKDF (reference sequence). CDR3 length equals 14 residues. The ends were cut back, 0 bases at V and 8 bases at J, with 13 bases in the middle. In DNA, the CDR3 is TGTGCCACCAGCAGAGACAGGCGGCTCGAGGGCTACACCTTC. Translated: CATSRDRRLEGYTF.

V and J are TRBV5-1 and TRBJ2-3; 9 positions agree with TRBD1. CDR1 is SGHRS, CDR2 YFSETQ, per germline. Trimming at V came to 4 bases and at J to 6 bases, leaving 6 bases not matched to a gene. CDR3 size: 14 residues. The CDR3 DNA reads TGCGCCAGCAGCCCCGGACAGGGGACCGATACGCAGTATTTT. Protein sequence: CASSPGQGTDTQYF.

A note on this clonotype: Sequence at one end of the junction differs from germline and may be a read error. The gene calls are TRBV5-6 and TRBJ2-1; the D gene is possibly TRBD1 (5 bases). CDR3 length equals 14 residues. Germline V CDR1 and CDR2: SGHDT, YYEEEE. CDR3 in amino acids: CASSLKTAYNEQLF. The DNA for the CDR3 is TGTGCCAGCAGCTTAAAGACAGCCTACAATGAGCAGCTCTTC.

J is TRBJ2-1 and V is TRBV20-1; D is unclear. The CDR3 is 15 residues long. CDR1 is DFQATT and CDR2 is SNEGSKA in the germline V gene (reference sequence). Trimming stripped 3 bases from V and 8 bases from J, with 20 bases between. The CDR3 nucleotides are TGCAGTGCTAGTGACGGCAGTACCCCCACCCATGAGCAGTTCTTC. Protein product: CSASDGSTPTHEQFF.

The V gene is TRBV10-3, the J gene TRBJ1-4; a weak D match, TRBD1 (6 bases). The CDR3 has 14 amino acids. Trimming left V 7 bases short and J 6 bases short, with 15 bases between. Germline loops: CDR1 ENHRY, CDR2 SYGVKD. The CDR3 spells CAIKQGVTDEKLFF. CDR3 nucleotides: TGTGCCATCAAACAGGGAGTAACGGATGAAAAACTGTTTTTT.

The chain carries TRBV15 and TRBJ2-6, with TRBD1 as a possible D gene (6 bases). Germline-derived CDR1 and CDR2 are LNHNV and YYDKDF (reference sequence). The CDR3 is 17 residues long. V shed 1 base and J shed 2 bases, with 12 bases lying between them. The CDR3 protein is CATSRAGTLTGANVLTF. The CDR3 coding sequence is TGTGCCACCAGCAGAGCCGGGACACTTACTGGGGCCAACGTCCTGACTTTC.

The chain joins TRBV29-1 to TRBJ2-3; D is uncertain. Trimming took 6 bases from V and 6 from J, leaving 13 bases between them. CDR3 length: 12 amino acids. The V gene's germline CDR1 is SQVTM and CDR2 ANQGSEA. In nucleotides, the CDR3 is TGCAGCGTACCTTCTGAGTCCGATACGCAGTATTTT. Its translation is CSVPSESDTQYF.